Shown below are 6 T cell receptor beta chains from a single sample sequenced in a study of identical twins. TCRdb used MiXCR to reprocess the 5' RACE reads, holding one entry per CDR3 protein. The profile shows 350,000 to 500,000 distinct CDR3 sequences, approximately 17% of them singletons. The material sequenced was naive T cells sorted from blood. The receptors were sampled from a man aged 50-60 years in good health.

This clonotype showed up just a few times. The genes are TRBV12-3 or TRBV12-4 and TRBJ2-7; D tentatively fits TRBD1 or TRBD2 (5 bases each). The CDR3 is 16 residues long. Trimming took off 4 bases at V and 5 bases at J, with 21 bases between the two ends. The CDR3 sequence is CASSSHVGWDANEQYF. CDR3 sequence (DNA): TGTGCCAGCAGTTCCCACGTCGGATGGGACGCCAACGAGCAGTACTTC.

This rearrangement joins TRBV6-1 to TRBJ1-6, with TRBD1 matching over 7 bases. Germline CDR1 is MNHNS and CDR2 is SASEGT. The CDR3 runs 15 residues. V gave up 6 bases and J gave up 5 bases; unmatched junction bases: 7. The CDR3 loop is CASRQSGTDNSPLHF. The CDR3 DNA is TGTGCCAGCAGGCAATCCGGGACAGATAATTCACCCCTCCACTTT.

The chain recombines TRBV7-2 with TRBJ2-5, with 8 nucleotides matching TRBD2. The germline V gene encodes CDR1 SGHTA and CDR2 FQGNSA. The V gene end was trimmed by 4 bases and the J gene end by 3 bases; junction bases not matched to a gene: 7. This CDR3 is built from 15 residues. The CDR3 DNA follows: TGTGCCAGCAGCTCCGGGGGGGGAAGAAAAGAGACCCAGTACTTC. Its protein is CASSSGGGRKETQYF.

The chain recombines TRBV6-1 with TRBJ1-6; 12 bases match TRBD1. The germline CDR1 and CDR2 sequences are MNHNS and SASEGT. This CDR3 has 14 residues. Trimming at V came to 6 bases and at J to 9 bases, leaving 3 bases not matched to a gene. Written as DNA, the CDR3 is TGTGCCAGCAGGGGACAGGGGGCGTCTTCACCCCTCCACTTT. Encoded protein: CASRGQGASSPLHF.

This clonotype was counted a few times. The V gene is TRBV27, the J gene TRBJ2-7; 7 nucleotides line up with TRBD1. Germline V CDR1 and CDR2: MNHEY, SMNVEV (reference sequence). The V segment lost 4 bases and the J segment 4 bases; nucleotides outside the gene matches: 10. The CDR3 covers 15 residues. The CDR3 reads CASSSRTGGAYEQYF. DNA of the CDR3: TGTGCCAGCAGTTCGAGGACAGGAGGTGCTTACGAGCAGTACTTC.

The chain is built from TRBV15 and TRBJ2-5, with D possibly being TRBD2 (7 bases). Deletions cut 1 base from V and 5 bases from J, with 14 bases between. CDR1 is LNHNV and CDR2 is YYDKDF in the germline V gene (reference sequence). The CDR3 loop spans 15 amino acids. The CDR3 protein is CATSRGGGTSETQYF. Here the CDR3 DNA reads TGTGCCACCAGCAGAGGCGGGGGCACTTCGGAGACCCAGTACTTC.